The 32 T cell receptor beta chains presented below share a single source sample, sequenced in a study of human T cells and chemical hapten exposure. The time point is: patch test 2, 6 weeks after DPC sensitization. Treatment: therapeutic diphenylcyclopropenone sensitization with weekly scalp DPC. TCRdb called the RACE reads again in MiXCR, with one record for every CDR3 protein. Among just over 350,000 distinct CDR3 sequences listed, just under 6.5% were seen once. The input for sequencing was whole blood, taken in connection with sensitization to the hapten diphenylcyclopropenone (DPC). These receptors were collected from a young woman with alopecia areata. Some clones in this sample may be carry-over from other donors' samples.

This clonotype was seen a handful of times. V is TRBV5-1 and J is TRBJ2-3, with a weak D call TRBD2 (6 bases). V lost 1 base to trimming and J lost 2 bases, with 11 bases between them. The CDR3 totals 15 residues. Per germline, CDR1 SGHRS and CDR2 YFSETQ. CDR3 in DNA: TGCGCCAGCAGCTTGTACGGCGGGAACACAGATACGCAGTATTTT. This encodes CASSLYGGNTDTQYF.

The DNA for the CDR3 is TGTGCCAGCAGTTTATCGACAGGAGGAGGCACAGATACGCAGTATTTT. Translating gives CASSLSTGGGTDTQYF. The genes are TRBV27 and TRBJ2-3, with TRBD1 as a possible D gene (6 bases). This CDR3 region has 16 residues. Deletions cut 0 bases from V and 1 base from J, with 11 bases between. Per the germline V gene, CDR1 is MNHEY and CDR2 is SMNVEV (reference sequence).

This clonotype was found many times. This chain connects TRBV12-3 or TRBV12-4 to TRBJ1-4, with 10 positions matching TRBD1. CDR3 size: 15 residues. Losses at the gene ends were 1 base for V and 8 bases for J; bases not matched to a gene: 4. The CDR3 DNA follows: TGTGCCAGCAGTTTAGGGGACAGGGGAGGGGAAAAACTGTTTTTT. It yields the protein CASSLGDRGGEKLFF.

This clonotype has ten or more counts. The CDR3 here is CASSYGTDNTDTQYF. The CDR3 DNA reads as TGTGCCAGCAGTTACGGGACGGACAACACAGATACGCAGTATTTT. V gene TRBV6-2 or TRBV6-3 combines with J gene TRBJ2-3; D is possibly TRBD1 or TRBD2 (5 bases each). The CDR3 consists of 15 residues. Deletions cut 2 bases from V and 2 bases from J, with 11 bases between. Germline CDR1 is MNHEY and CDR2 is SVGEGT.

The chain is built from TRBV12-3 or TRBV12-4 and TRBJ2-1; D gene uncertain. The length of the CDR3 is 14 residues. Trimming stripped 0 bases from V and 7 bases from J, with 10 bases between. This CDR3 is CASSLALSLNEQFF. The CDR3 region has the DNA TGTGCCAGCAGTTTAGCCCTCTCCTTAAATGAGCAGTTCTTC.

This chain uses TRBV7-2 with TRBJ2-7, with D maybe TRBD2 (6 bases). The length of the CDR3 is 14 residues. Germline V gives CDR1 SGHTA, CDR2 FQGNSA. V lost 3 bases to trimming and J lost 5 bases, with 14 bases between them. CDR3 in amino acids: CASSFQAGFNEQYF. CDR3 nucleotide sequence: TGTGCCAGCAGCTTTCAGGCGGGATTCAACGAGCAGTACTTC.

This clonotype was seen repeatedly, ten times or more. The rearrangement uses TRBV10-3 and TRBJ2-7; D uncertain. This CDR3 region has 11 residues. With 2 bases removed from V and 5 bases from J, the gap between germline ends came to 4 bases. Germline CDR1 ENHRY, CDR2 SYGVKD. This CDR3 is CAISENDEQYF. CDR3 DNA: TGTGCCATCAGTGAGAACGACGAGCAGTACTTC.

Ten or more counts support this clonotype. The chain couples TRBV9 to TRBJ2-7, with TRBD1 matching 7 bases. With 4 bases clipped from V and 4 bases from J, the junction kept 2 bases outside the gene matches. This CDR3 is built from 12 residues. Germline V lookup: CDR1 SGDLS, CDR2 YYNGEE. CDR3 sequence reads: CASSMTGYEQYF. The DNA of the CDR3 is TGTGCCAGCAGCATGACAGGGTACGAGCAGTACTTC. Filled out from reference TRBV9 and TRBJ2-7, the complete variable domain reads DSGVTQTPKHLITATGQRVTLRCSPRSGDLSVYWYQQSLDQGLQFLIQYYNGEERAKGNILERFSAQQFPDLHSELNLSSLELGDSALYFCASSMTGYEQYFGPGTRLTVT.

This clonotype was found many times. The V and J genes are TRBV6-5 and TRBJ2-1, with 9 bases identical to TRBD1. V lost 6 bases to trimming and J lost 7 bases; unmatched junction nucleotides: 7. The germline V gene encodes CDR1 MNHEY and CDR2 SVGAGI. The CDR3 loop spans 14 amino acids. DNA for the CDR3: TGTGCCAGCAGCGGGACAGGGCAAGGGAATGAGCAGTTCTTC. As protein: CASSGTGQGNEQFF.

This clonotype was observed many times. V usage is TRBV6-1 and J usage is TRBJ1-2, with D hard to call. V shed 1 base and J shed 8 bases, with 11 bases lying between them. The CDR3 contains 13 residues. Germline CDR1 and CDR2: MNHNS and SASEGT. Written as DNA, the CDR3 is TGTGCCAGCAGTGAAGGGGATTCGGGGGGCTACACCTTC. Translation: CASSEGDSGGYTF.

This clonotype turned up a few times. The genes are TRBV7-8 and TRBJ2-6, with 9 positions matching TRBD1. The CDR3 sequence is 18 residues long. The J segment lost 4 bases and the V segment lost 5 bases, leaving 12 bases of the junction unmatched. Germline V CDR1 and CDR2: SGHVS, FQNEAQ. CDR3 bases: TGTGCCAGCAGCGCTGGGACAGGGCGAATGAAAGGGGCCAACGTCCTGACTTTC. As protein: CASSAGTGRMKGANVLTF.

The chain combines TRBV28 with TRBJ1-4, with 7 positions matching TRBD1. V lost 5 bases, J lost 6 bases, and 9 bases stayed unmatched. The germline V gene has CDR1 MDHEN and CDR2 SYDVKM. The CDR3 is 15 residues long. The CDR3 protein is CASSTPTGADEKLFF. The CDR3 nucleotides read TGTGCCAGCAGTACCCCCACAGGGGCGGATGAAAAACTGTTTTTT.

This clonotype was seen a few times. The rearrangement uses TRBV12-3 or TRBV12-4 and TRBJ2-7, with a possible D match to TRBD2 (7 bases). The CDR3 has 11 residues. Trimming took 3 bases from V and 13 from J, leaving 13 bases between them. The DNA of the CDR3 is TGTGCCAGCAGTTTGCAGGGGACTATTTACTTC. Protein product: CASSLQGTIYF.

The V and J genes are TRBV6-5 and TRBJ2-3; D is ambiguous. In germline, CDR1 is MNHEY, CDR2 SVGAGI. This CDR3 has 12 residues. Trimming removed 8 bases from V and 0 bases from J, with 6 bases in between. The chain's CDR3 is CASVSSTDTQYF. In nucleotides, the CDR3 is TGTGCCAGCGTCAGTAGCACAGATACGCAGTATTTT.

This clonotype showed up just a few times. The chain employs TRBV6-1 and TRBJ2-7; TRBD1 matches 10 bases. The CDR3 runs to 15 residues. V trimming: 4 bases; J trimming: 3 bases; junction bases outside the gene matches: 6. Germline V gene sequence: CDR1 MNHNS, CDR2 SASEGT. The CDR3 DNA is TGTGCCAGCAGTGCCGAGACAGGGGGCTTCTACGAGCAGTACTTC. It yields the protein CASSAETGGFYEQYF.

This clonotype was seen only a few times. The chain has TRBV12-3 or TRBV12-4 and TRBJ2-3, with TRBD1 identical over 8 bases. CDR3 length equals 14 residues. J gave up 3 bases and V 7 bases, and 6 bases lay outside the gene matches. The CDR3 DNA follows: TGTGCCAGCAACAGGGGGTTTAGGACAGATACGCAGTATTTT. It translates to CASNRGFRTDTQYF.

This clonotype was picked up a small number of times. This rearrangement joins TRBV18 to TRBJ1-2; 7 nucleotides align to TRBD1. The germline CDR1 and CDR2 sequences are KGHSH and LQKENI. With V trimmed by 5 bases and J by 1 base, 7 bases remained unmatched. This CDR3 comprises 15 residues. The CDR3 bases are TGTGCCAGCTCAAGTATGACAGGGAATAACTATGGCTACACCTTC. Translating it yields CASSSMTGNNYGYTF.

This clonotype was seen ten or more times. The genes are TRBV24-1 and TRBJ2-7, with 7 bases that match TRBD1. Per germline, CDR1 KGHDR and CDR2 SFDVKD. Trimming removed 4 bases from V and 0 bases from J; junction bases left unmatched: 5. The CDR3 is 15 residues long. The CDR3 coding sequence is TGTGCCACCAGTGAGTCAAACAGGGGCTCCTACGAGCAGTACTTC. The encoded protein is CATSESNRGSYEQYF.

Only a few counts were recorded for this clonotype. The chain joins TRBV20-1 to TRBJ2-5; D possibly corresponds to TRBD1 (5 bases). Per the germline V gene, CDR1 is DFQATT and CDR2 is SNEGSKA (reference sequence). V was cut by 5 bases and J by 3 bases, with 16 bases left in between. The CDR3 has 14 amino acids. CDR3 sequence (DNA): TGCAGTGCTGGGGCCGGCCAGGGTAAAGAGACCCAGTACTTC. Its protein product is CSAGAGQGKETQYF.

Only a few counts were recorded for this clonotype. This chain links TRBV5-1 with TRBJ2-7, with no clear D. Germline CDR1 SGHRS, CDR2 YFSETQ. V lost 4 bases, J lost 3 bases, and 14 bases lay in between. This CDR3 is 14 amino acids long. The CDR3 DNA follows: TGCGCCAGCAGCCAAAACCGGGCCCTCTACGAGCAGTACTTC. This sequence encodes CASSQNRALYEQYF.

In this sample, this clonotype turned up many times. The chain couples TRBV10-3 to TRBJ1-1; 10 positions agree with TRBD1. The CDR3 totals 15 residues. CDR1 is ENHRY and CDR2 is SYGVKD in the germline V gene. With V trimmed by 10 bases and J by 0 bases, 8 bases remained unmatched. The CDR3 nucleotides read TGTGCCACTGGGACAGGGGATAGTATGAACACTGAAGCTTTCTTT. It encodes CATGTGDSMNTEAFF.

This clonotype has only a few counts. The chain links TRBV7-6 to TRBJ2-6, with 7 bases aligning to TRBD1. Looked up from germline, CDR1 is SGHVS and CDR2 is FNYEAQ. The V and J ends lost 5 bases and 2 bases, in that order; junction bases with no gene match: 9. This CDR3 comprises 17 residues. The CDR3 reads CASSATPTGAGANVLTF. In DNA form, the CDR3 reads TGTGCCAGCAGCGCAACGCCCACAGGGGCTGGGGCCAACGTCCTGACTTTC.

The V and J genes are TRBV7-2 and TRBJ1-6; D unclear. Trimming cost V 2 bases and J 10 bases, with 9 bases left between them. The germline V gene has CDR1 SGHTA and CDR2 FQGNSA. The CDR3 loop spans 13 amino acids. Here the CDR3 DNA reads TGTGCCAGCAGCTTATTTTCACGGTCACCCCTCCACTTT. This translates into CASSLFSRSPLHF.

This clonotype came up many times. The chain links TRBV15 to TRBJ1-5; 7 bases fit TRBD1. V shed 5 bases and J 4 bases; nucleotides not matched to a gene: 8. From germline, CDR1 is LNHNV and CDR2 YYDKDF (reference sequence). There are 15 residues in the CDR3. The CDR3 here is CATSSRTGRNQPQHF. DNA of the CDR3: TGTGCCACCAGCTCTCGGACAGGTAGGAATCAGCCCCAGCATTTT.

CDR3 DNA: TGTGCCAGCAAGTCGGGACAGGGGGCCGCAGATACGCAGTATTTT. Its protein product is CASKSGQGAADTQYF. The chain employs TRBV28 and TRBJ2-3; 12 bases map to TRBD1. V was pared by 7 bases and J by 4 bases, with 6 bases of the junction left unmatched. Germline V lookup: CDR1 MDHEN, CDR2 SYDVKM. This CDR3 contains 15 residues.

CDR3 amino acids: CASRGDFAGELFF. The CDR3 region has the DNA TGTGCCAGCCGGGGGGATTTCGCCGGGGAGCTGTTTTTT. The rearrangement joins TRBV6-2 or TRBV6-3 to TRBJ2-2; 7 nucleotides agree with TRBD2. V lost 8 bases to trimming and J lost 6 bases; unmatched junction nucleotides: 6. There are 13 residues in the CDR3. Germline V lookup: CDR1 MNHEY, CDR2 SVGEGT.

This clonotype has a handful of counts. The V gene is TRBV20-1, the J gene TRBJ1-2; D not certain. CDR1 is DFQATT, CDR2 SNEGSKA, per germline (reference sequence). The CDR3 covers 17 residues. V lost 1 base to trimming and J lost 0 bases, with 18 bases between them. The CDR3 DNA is TGCAGTGCTAGAGTTCCCGGGCGTTCATCCGCTAACTATGGCTACACCTTC. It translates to CSARVPGRSSANYGYTF.

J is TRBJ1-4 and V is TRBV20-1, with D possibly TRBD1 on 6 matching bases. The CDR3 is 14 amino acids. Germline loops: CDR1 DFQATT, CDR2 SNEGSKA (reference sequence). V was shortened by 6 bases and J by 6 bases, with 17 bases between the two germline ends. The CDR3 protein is CSALQGEGDEKLFF. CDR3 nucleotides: TGCAGTGCGTTACAGGGAGAGGGTGATGAAAAACTGTTTTTT.

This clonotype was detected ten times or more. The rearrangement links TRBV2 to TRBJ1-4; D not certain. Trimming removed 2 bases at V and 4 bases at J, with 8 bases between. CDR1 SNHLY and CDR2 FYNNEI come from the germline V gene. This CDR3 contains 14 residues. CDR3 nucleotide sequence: TGTGCCAGCAGTGAAAGAGATATTAATGAAAAACTGTTTTTT. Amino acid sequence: CASSERDINEKLFF.

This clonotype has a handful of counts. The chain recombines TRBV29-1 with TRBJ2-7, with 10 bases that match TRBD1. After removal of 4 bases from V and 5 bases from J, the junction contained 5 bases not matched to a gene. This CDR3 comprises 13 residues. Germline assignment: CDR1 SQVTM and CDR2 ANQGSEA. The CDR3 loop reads CSVAPDRGDEQYF. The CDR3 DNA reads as TGCAGCGTTGCCCCGGACAGGGGGGACGAGCAGTACTTC.

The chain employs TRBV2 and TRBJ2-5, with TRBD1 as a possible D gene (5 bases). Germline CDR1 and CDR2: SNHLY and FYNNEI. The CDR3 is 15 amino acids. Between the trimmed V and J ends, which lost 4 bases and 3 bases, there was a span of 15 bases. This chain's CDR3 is CASSVGATLKETQYF. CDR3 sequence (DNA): TGTGCCAGCAGTGTTGGGGCAACCCTAAAAGAGACCCAGTACTTC.

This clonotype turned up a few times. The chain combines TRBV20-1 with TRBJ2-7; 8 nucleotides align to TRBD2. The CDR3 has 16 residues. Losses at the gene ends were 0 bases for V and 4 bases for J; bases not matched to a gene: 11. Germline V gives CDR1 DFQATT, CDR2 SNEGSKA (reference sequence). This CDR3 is CSARDQLGLDKYEQYF. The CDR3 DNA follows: TGCAGTGCTAGAGATCAGTTGGGACTAGATAAGTACGAGCAGTACTTC.